The clone carrying this T cell receptor (beta chain) was found many times. The data derive from a study of Graves' ophthalmopathy and Graves' hyperthyroidism. Scientists amplified the TCR beta CDR3 regions from RNA transcripts. Second-round multiplex PCR came after a first-round RT-PCR that employed HTBI primers. Each CDR3 protein is one row after TCRdb ran MiXCR on the multiplex PCR reads. The sample holds a few hundred thousand distinct CDR3 sequences, around 19% seen once. Where ophthalmopathy was present, donors had moderate-to-severe activity, CAS ≥3, NOSPECS ≥4 and duration under 3 months. Other autoimmune diseases, uncontrolled infections, pregnancy and lactation each led to patient exclusion. This CDR3 is built from 13 residues. The V end was cut by 8 bases, the J end by 2 bases, with 13 bases between. Germline V gives CDR1 SNHLY, CDR2 FYNNEI.

The chain couples TRBV2 to TRBJ2-7; tentatively, D is TRBD2 (5 bases). This sequence was found in a young woman with Graves' ophthalmopathy. Input material: peripheral blood. The CDR3 protein is CASSFGVTYEQYF. CDR3 nucleotides: TGTGCCAGCTCATTCGGGGTTACCTACGAGCAGTACTTC.